Presented here are 26 T cell receptor beta chains from one specimen sequenced in a study of T cell repertoires in cytomegalovirus infection. From the reads, TCRdb called clonotypes with MiXCR, one entry per CDR3 protein. Here the sample spans around 740,000 distinct CDR3 sequences, less than 40% being singletons. Sequences were obtained from PBMCs. The source is a human donor in good health (CMV status not recorded). Some clones in this sample may be carry-over from other donors' samples.

This clonotype showed up just a few times. The chain uses TRBV2 and TRBJ1-2; D is possibly TRBD1 (5 bases). V was cut by 4 bases and J by 8 bases, with 17 bases left in between. This CDR3 has 14 residues. In germline, CDR1 is SNHLY, CDR2 FYNNEI. CDR3 sequence (DNA): TGTGCCAGCAGTGTAGCCGGGACGGTGGGAGGCTACACCTTC. Amino acids: CASSVAGTVGGYTF.

The V gene is TRBV28, the J gene TRBJ2-7; a weak D match, TRBD1 (5 bases). Trimming shortened V by 2 bases and J by 3 bases, and 20 bases separated the two germline ends. The V gene's germline CDR1 is MDHEN and CDR2 SYDVKM. This CDR3 is built from 17 residues. CDR3 residues: CASSLMGQDEFYYEQYF. DNA for the CDR3: TGTGCCAGCAGTTTAATGGGGCAGGACGAGTTCTACTACGAGCAGTACTTC.

V and J are TRBV6-5 and TRBJ1-5; D remains ambiguous. V was shortened by 5 bases and J by 4 bases, with 12 bases between the two germline ends. Germline assignment: CDR1 MNHEY and CDR2 SVGAGI. This CDR3 has 14 residues. CDR3 in amino acids: CASSEQPANQPQHF. The CDR3 DNA reads as TGTGCCAGCAGTGAACAACCTGCAAATCAGCCCCAGCATTTT.

This clonotype was found a few times. V and J are TRBV19 and TRBJ1-1; D uncertain. The V gene lost 4 bases and the J gene lost 0 bases, with 9 bases spanning the gap. The CDR3 length is 14 residues. Germline CDR1 reads LNHDA; CDR2 reads SQIVND (reference sequence). For the CDR3, the DNA is TGTGCCAGTAGTAAAGGTCTATTGAACACTGAAGCTTTCTTT. This sequence encodes CASSKGLLNTEAFF. The entire variable domain, with the rest obtained from reference TRBV19 and TRBJ1-1, is as follows: DGGITQSPKYLFRKEGQNVTLSCEQNLNHDAMYWYRQDPGQGLRLIYYSQIVNDFQKGDIAEGYSVSREKKESFPLTVTSAQKNPTAFYLCASSKGLLNTEAFFGQGTRLTVV.

This clonotype was seen a few times. V and J are TRBV7-2 and TRBJ2-2; D ambiguous. V lost 1 base, J lost 6 bases, and 15 bases lay in between. Germline assignment: CDR1 SGHTA and CDR2 FQGNSA. This CDR3 comprises 16 residues. The CDR3: CASSLGPRMAPGELFF. CDR3 nucleotide sequence: TGTGCCAGCAGCTTAGGCCCGCGAATGGCACCCGGGGAGCTGTTTTTT.

The CDR3 here is CASSFFEGGGQETQYF. The CDR3 bases are TGTGCCAGCAGTTTTTTCGAAGGGGGCGGGCAAGAGACCCAGTACTTC. V gene TRBV12-3 or TRBV12-4 combines with J gene TRBJ2-5; 7 positions match TRBD1. The CDR3 consists of 16 residues. V lost 3 bases, J lost 2 bases, and 9 bases stayed unmatched.

This clonotype was observed a few times. The chain carries TRBV5-1 and TRBJ1-1; D is perhaps TRBD1 (5 bases). There are 11 residues in the CDR3. Per germline, CDR1 SGHRS and CDR2 YFSETQ. Trimming took off 6 bases at V and 8 bases at J, with 11 bases between the two ends. The CDR3 spells CASTRAGEAFF. Written as DNA, the CDR3 is TGCGCCAGCACCAGGGCAGGGGAAGCTTTCTTT.

Comment on this clonotype: Because the CDR3 is missing its conserved closing phenylalanine or tryptophan, this is likely a read error. This rearrangement joins TRBV9 to TRBJ2-1; D remains unclear. Germline V CDR1 and CDR2: SGDLS, YYNGEE. CDR3 size: 15 residues. The V end was cut by 0 bases, the J end by 0 bases, with 7 bases between. In DNA form, the CDR3 reads TGTGCCAGCAGCGTAGCTCTGAGCTCCTACAATGAGCAGTTCTTA. It specifies CASSVALSSYNEQFL.

CDR3 coding DNA: TGTGCCAGCAGCTTGGATAGGTCTGCTAATGAAAAACTGTTTTTT. Protein: CASSLDRSANEKLFF. The chain uses TRBV5-6 and TRBJ1-4, with D unresolved. Trimming took off 0 bases at V and 3 bases at J, with 9 bases between the two ends. This CDR3 contains 15 residues. Germline CDR1 and CDR2: SGHDT and YYEEEE.

This chain links TRBV6-2 or TRBV6-3 with TRBJ1-2; D gene unclear. The CDR3 loop spans 14 amino acids. Germline V gene lookup returns CDR1 MNHEY and CDR2 SVGEGT. Trimming pared 7 bases from V and 7 bases from J, leaving 19 bases between. The CDR3 spells CASTHPPSSPGYTF. CDR3 DNA: TGTGCCAGCACCCACCCCCCCAGTTCGCCTGGCTACACCTTC.

The rearrangement joins TRBV19 to TRBJ1-5; no clear D gene. This CDR3 has 12 residues. V was clipped by 3 bases and J by 5 bases, with 5 bases between them. Germline V gives CDR1 LNHDA, CDR2 SQIVND (reference sequence). In DNA, the CDR3 is TGTGCCAGTAGTATGTGGGATCAGCCCCAGCATTTT. Translating gives CASSMWDQPQHF.

The chain is built from TRBV10-2 and TRBJ1-4; weak D call: TRBD1 (5 bases). Germline V gene data show CDR1 as WSHSY and CDR2 as SAAADI. CDR3 length: 12 amino acids. V lost 6 bases and J 10 bases, leaving 12 bases between the germline ends. CDR3 protein: CASSQGSGKLFF. The CDR3 DNA reads as TGCGCCAGCAGCCAGGGAAGTGGAAAACTGTTTTTT.

The V and J genes are TRBV28 and TRBJ1-1; TRBD1 agrees at 10 bases. V gave up 10 bases and J gave up 6 bases; unmatched junction bases: 17. The CDR3 sequence is 16 residues long. Per germline, CDR1 MDHEN and CDR2 SYDVKM. CDR3 bases: TGTGCCATCAACACCCCTTTAGGACAGGGGGTCCCTGAAGCTTTCTTT. As protein: CAINTPLGQGVPEAFF.

V is TRBV11-2 and J is TRBJ1-3; D is ambiguous. The germline V gene encodes CDR1 SGHAT and CDR2 FQNNGV. The CDR3 is 16 residues long. Trimming removed 1 base at V and 3 bases at J, with 13 bases between. The CDR3 DNA reads as TGTGCCAGCAGCTTAGCCGCGATCGCTTATGGAAACACCATATATTTT. Residues: CASSLAAIAYGNTIYF.

About this clonotype itself: The germline gene is not matched at one end of the junction; a read error may be the cause. The chain has TRBV7-9 and TRBJ2-2, with D possibly being TRBD1 or TRBD2 (5 bases each). There are 15 residues in the CDR3. Looked up from germline, CDR1 is SEHNR and CDR2 is FQNEAQ (reference sequence). CDR3 sequence (DNA): TGTTCCAGCAGCTCCTATTCCGGGACCACCGGGGAGCTGTTTTTT. It encodes CSSSSYSGTTGELFF.

The V and J genes are TRBV20-1 and TRBJ2-7, with TRBD2 as a possible D gene (6 bases). V lost 3 bases and J lost 6, with 9 bases in between. The germline CDR1 and CDR2 sequences are DFQATT and SNEGSKA (reference sequence). The CDR3 totals 11 residues. For the CDR3, the DNA is TGCAGTGCTAGGGGAGGTGGCGAGCAGTACTTC. Encoded protein: CSARGGGEQYF.

The rearrangement joins TRBV12-3 or TRBV12-4 to TRBJ2-1, with 10 bases matching TRBD1. The J segment lost 9 bases and the V segment lost 5 bases, leaving 10 bases of the junction unmatched. The CDR3 extends over 15 amino acids. In DNA form, the CDR3 reads TGTGCCAGCAGTCCCGGGACAGGGGCCCGAACTGAGCAGTTCTTC. Protein product: CASSPGTGARTEQFF.

The CDR3 DNA is TGTGCCAGCAGCCATACTAGCGGGAGCTTACACGGGGAGCTGTTTTTT. The encoded protein is CASSHTSGSLHGELFF. The rearrangement joins TRBV6-5 to TRBJ2-2; 11 bases map to TRBD2. This CDR3 contains 16 residues. The germline V gene encodes CDR1 MNHEY and CDR2 SVGAGI. V gave up 6 bases and J gave up 7 bases; unmatched junction bases: 10.

This clonotype was detected many times. This rearrangement joins TRBV7-2 to TRBJ1-2; possibly TRBD1 for D (5 bases). The CDR3 runs to 15 residues. Trimming cost V 5 bases and J 4 bases, with 17 bases left between them. The germline CDR1 and CDR2 sequences are SGHTA and FQGNSA. CDR3 loop: CASSPPRESSYGYTF. DNA for the CDR3: TGTGCCAGCAGCCCCCCCAGGGAGTCGTCCTATGGCTACACCTTC.

This clonotype was seen at least ten times. The chain is built from TRBV28 and TRBJ1-2, with 9 bases identical to TRBD1. Per germline, CDR1 MDHEN and CDR2 SYDVKM. The V and J ends lost 6 bases and 4 bases, in that order; junction bases with no gene match: 12. This CDR3 is built from 16 residues. This CDR3 is CASRPMGQGGIYGYTF. The CDR3 region has the DNA TGTGCCAGCAGACCGATGGGACAGGGCGGAATCTATGGCTACACCTTC.

The sample holds a few counts of this clonotype. The gene calls are TRBV11-3 and TRBJ1-1; D is undetermined. The CDR3 consists of 17 residues. Per the germline V gene, CDR1 is SGHNT and CDR2 is YENEEA. Deletions cut 5 bases from V and 3 bases from J, with 22 bases between. CDR3 bases: TGTGCCAGCAGCCCCAGGTCCGTCGGGTATGCTGACACTGAAGCTTTCTTT. Its protein is CASSPRSVGYADTEAFF.

The sample holds a few counts of this clonotype. This chain links TRBV28 with TRBJ2-2; no reliable D call. This CDR3 has 12 amino acids. V lost 7 bases and J lost 6, with 9 bases in between. Germline V gene data show CDR1 as MDHEN and CDR2 as SYDVKM. This CDR3 is CASTIRSGELFF. CDR3 DNA sequence: TGTGCCAGCACCATCCGTTCCGGGGAGCTGTTTTTT.

This rearrangement joins TRBV11-2 to TRBJ1-3, with D uncertain. The V gene's germline CDR1 is SGHAT and CDR2 FQNNGV. The ends were cut back, 3 bases at V and 3 bases at J, with 9 bases in the middle. This CDR3 contains 14 residues. CDR3: CASSFLESGNTIYF. CDR3 nucleotides: TGTGCCAGCAGCTTTCTCGAGAGTGGAAACACCATATATTTT.

The gene calls are TRBV5-4 and TRBJ2-5; 8 bases align to TRBD1. The CDR3 consists of 15 residues. CDR1 SGHNT and CDR2 YYREEE come from the germline V gene (reference sequence). After removal of 2 bases from V and 5 bases from J, the junction contained 8 bases not matched to a gene. In DNA form, the CDR3 reads TGTGCCAGCAGCTTAATATCCAGGGGGCAGGAGACCCAGTACTTC. Residues: CASSLISRGQETQYF.

Note on this clonotype: The junction and the germline gene differ at one end; a read error may be behind it. V gene TRBV5-1 combines with J gene TRBJ2-3, with 10 bases fitting TRBD2. Looked up from germline, CDR1 is SGHRS and CDR2 is YFSETQ. This CDR3 comprises 16 residues. The CDR3 DNA reads as TGCGCAAGCAGCCCGACCCCTAGCGGGAGAACAGATACGCAGTATTTT. As protein: CASSPTPSGRTDTQYF.

CDR3 amino acids: CASSRRQGRGSQPQHF. In nucleotides, the CDR3 is TGTGCCAGCAGCCGCCGACAGGGGAGGGGAAGTCAGCCCCAGCATTTT. The J gene is TRBJ1-5, the V gene TRBV13, with 8 bases aligning to TRBD1. The CDR3 runs to 16 residues. Germline CDR1 and CDR2: PRHDT and FYEKMQ (reference sequence). V lost 5 bases, J lost 6 bases, and 12 bases stayed unmatched.